These 18 T cell receptor beta chains came from one sample sequenced in a study of blood T cells in healthy people across ages. Next came a second PCR, run for about 6 to 11 cycles, which used a sample-barcoded 5' primer along with a J-beta primer mix. TCRdb re-analysed the 5' RACE reads in MiXCR, keeping a single row per CDR3 protein. The data show some 760,000 distinct CDR3 sequences, 25% seen once. The sample also formed part of further work on T cells of mothers and their children.

Sequencing was performed on blood. Receptors were obtained from a boy aged 10-17 years in good health.

This clonotype was counted a few times. This rearrangement joins TRBV28 to TRBJ2-7, with a weak D call TRBD2 (6 bases). The CDR3 totals 12 residues. V was pared by 5 bases and J by 3 bases, with 8 bases between. The germline V gene encodes CDR1 MDHEN and CDR2 SYDVKM. Here the CDR3 DNA reads TGTGCCAGCAGTAGACTAGACTACGAGCAGTACTTC. It codes for CASSRLDYEQYF.

This clonotype was seen more than once but under ten times. The gene calls are TRBV4-2 and TRBJ2-1, with D uncertain. The CDR3 is made up of 14 amino acids. Germline loops: CDR1 LGHNA, CDR2 YNFKEQ. Trimming cost V 0 bases and J 8 bases, with 11 bases left between them. The CDR3 loop reads CASSQDSSRDEQFF. The DNA for the CDR3 is TGTGCCAGCAGCCAAGACTCCTCTAGGGATGAGCAGTTCTTC.

V gene TRBV27 combines with J gene TRBJ1-5, with D possibly TRBD1 on 5 matching bases. The CDR3 is 14 residues long. Germline V lookup: CDR1 MNHEY, CDR2 SMNVEV (reference sequence). V was shortened by 3 bases and J by 3 bases, with 9 bases between the two germline ends. The CDR3 sequence: CASSLQGYNQPQHF. In nucleotides, the CDR3 is TGTGCCAGCAGTTTGCAGGGATACAATCAGCCCCAGCATTTT.

The chain combines TRBV7-9 with TRBJ2-7, with TRBD1 matching 7 bases. The CDR3 runs 12 residues. Germline CDR1 reads SEHNR; CDR2 reads FQNEAQ (reference sequence). V lost 8 bases and J lost 7; bases outside the gene matches: 8. The CDR3 is CASGQAPIEQYF. CDR3 coding DNA: TGTGCCAGCGGACAGGCACCTATTGAGCAGTACTTC. The variable domain in full, completed from reference TRBV7-9 and TRBJ2-7, reads DTGVSQNPRHKITKRGQNVTFRCDPISEHNRLYWYRQTLGQGPEFLTYFQNEAQLEKSRLLSDRFSAERPKGSFSTLEIQRTEQGDSAMYLCASGQAPIEQYFGPGTRLTVT.

This clonotype is deemed medium-sized (0.01 to 0.1%). The chain combines TRBV20-1 with TRBJ2-5; 13 bases align to TRBD2. The CDR3 contains 18 residues. CDR1 and CDR2 (germline): DFQATT, SNEGSKA (reference sequence). The V and J ends lost 1 base and 5 bases, in that order; junction bases with no gene match: 13. The CDR3 DNA sequence: TGCAGTGCTAGAGGACCGGGACTAGCGGGGACCCGCTCGGAGACCCAGTACTTC. Translating gives CSARGPGLAGTRSETQYF.

The V call is TRBV7-8, the J call TRBJ2-1; D not certain. V was clipped by 1 base and J by 5 bases, with 15 bases between them. CDR1 SGHVS and CDR2 FQNEAQ come from the germline V gene. The CDR3 totals 16 residues. DNA for the CDR3: TGTGCCAGCAGCTTAGATAGGTGGACCCCTAACAATGAGCAGTTCTTC. Translating it yields CASSLDRWTPNNEQFF.

The chain carries TRBV28 and TRBJ1-1, with unresolved D. Germline V gives CDR1 MDHEN, CDR2 SYDVKM. This CDR3 has 14 residues. Trimming took 4 bases from V and 1 from J, leaving 10 bases between them. CDR3 sequence reads: CASSSIQWNTEAFF. The CDR3 nucleotides read TGTGCCAGCAGTTCCATACAGTGGAACACTGAAGCTTTCTTT.

V and J are TRBV18 and TRBJ2-1; 9 bases are a match to TRBD2. The CDR3 covers 16 residues. V trimming: 5 bases; J trimming: 2 bases; junction bases outside the gene matches: 7. CDR1 and CDR2 from the germline V gene are KGHSH and LQKENI. CDR3 bases: TGTGCCAGCTCATCGACTAGCGGACCCCCCTACAATGAGCAGTTCTTC. This codes for CASSSTSGPPYNEQFF.

This clonotype has a count of ten or more. The chain couples TRBV7-6 to TRBJ2-2, with D possibly matching TRBD1 (6 bases). This CDR3 region has 17 residues. V lost 5 bases to trimming and J lost 5 bases, with 21 bases between them. Germline CDR1 is SGHVS and CDR2 is FNYEAQ. The CDR3 DNA sequence: TGTGCCAGCAGCACAGGACGAGGACAGAAGAGGACCGGGGAGCTGTTTTTT. As protein: CASSTGRGQKRTGELFF.

The genes are TRBV19 and TRBJ1-5, with D hard to call. V was clipped by 7 bases and J by 7 bases, with 11 bases between them. Per the germline V gene, CDR1 is LNHDA and CDR2 is SQIVND (reference sequence). The CDR3 runs to 12 residues. This CDR3 is CASTVIGQPQHF. Written as DNA, the CDR3 is TGTGCCAGTACTGTGATAGGCCAGCCCCAGCATTTT. Filled out from reference TRBV19 and TRBJ1-5, the complete variable domain reads DGGITQSPKYLFRKEGQNVTLSCEQNLNHDAMYWYRQDPGQGLRLIYYSQIVNDFQKGDIAEGYSVSREKKESFPLTVTSAQKNPTAFYLCASTVIGQPQHFGDGTRLSIL.

The rearrangement links TRBV20-1 to TRBJ2-5; D is undetermined. The J call could be wrong; TRBJ2-7 is a better fit for the DNA end. This CDR3 comprises 15 residues. Per the germline V gene, CDR1 is DFQATT and CDR2 is SNEGSKA (reference sequence). The CDR3 loop is CSARDRASYTYEQYF. CDR3 DNA sequence: TGCAGTGCTAGAGATAGGGCATCGTATACCTACGAGCAGTACTTC.

This rearrangement joins TRBV6-2 or TRBV6-3 to TRBJ2-3; a weak D match, TRBD2 (7 bases). V was cut by 2 bases and J by 1 base, with 13 bases left in between. CDR3 size: 16 residues. Germline CDR1 reads MNHEY; CDR2 reads SVGEGT. CDR3 DNA sequence: TGTGCCAGCAGTTACCCCGGGGGGCAGGGCACAGATACGCAGTATTTT. Amino acids: CASSYPGGQGTDTQYF.

This clonotype turned up a few times. This rearrangement joins TRBV4-3 to TRBJ2-1; D may be TRBD1 (5 bases). Germline-derived CDR1 and CDR2 are LGHNA and YSLEER. V lost 0 bases, J lost 0 bases, and 6 bases lay in between. This CDR3 contains 15 residues. CDR3 coding DNA: TGCGCCAGCAGCCAAGAAGGGGCCTCCTACAATGAGCAGTTCTTC. This codes for CASSQEGASYNEQFF.

There are a few counts of this clonotype. The chain is built from TRBV4-1 and TRBJ2-3; TRBD1 agrees at 7 bases. Germline V gives CDR1 MGHRA, CDR2 YSYEKL. V was clipped by 0 bases and J by 5 bases; unmatched bases: 8. This CDR3 has 16 amino acids. CDR3 loop: CASSQDRAGGLDTQYF. DNA for the CDR3: TGCGCCAGCAGCCAAGATCGGGCAGGGGGTTTAGATACGCAGTATTTT.

V usage is TRBV28 and J usage is TRBJ1-1, with a weak D call TRBD1 (6 bases). Germline V gene lookup returns CDR1 MDHEN and CDR2 SYDVKM. V lost 5 bases to trimming and J lost 4 bases, with 20 bases between them. The CDR3 totals 16 residues. DNA of the CDR3: TGTGCCAGCAGTACCCGGGACATCCTTCGGGGCACTGAAGCTTTCTTT. Amino acid sequence: CASSTRDILRGTEAFF.

DNA for the CDR3: TGTGCCAGCTTTTCCGGTGAAAAACTGTTTTTT. This translates into CASFSGEKLFF. V and J are TRBV21-1 and TRBJ1-4. TRBV21-1 is termed a pseudogene. This CDR3 region has 11 residues.

The chain carries TRBV6-6 and TRBJ2-1; weak D call: TRBD2 (6 bases). The CDR3 covers 15 residues. V was trimmed by 6 bases and J by 3 bases, leaving 15 bases between them. Per the germline V gene, CDR1 is MNHNY and CDR2 is SVGAGI (reference sequence). DNA for the CDR3: TGTGCCAGCAGCCCTAGGACTACCCACTACAATGAGCAGTTCTTC. Translation: CASSPRTTHYNEQFF.

The chain links TRBV7-3 to TRBJ2-1; 7 bases fit TRBD2. This CDR3 has 15 amino acids. Per the germline V gene, CDR1 is SGHTA and CDR2 is FQGTGA. V lost 5 bases to trimming and J lost 0 bases; unmatched junction nucleotides: 4. For the CDR3, the DNA is TGTGCCAGCAGCACATCTAGCGGCTCCTACAATGAGCAGTTCTTC. Translated: CASSTSSGSYNEQFF.